This passage covers 18 T cell receptor beta chains from one sample sequenced in a study of cytomegalovirus exposure and HLA in healthy donors. PCR primers comprised 60 Vbeta and 13 Jbeta primers. Produced via immunoSEQ multiplex PCR; TCRdb's table is partial and in-frame only. The sample contains 95,000 to 150,000 clones, around two thirds of which appear only once. Sequenced: PBMCs. The origin of the receptors is a woman aged 40 to 50 in good health and CMV-seropositive.

This clone was counted only a few times. This rearrangement joins TRBV2 to TRBJ1-2; 10 nucleotides match TRBD1. The junction had 9 bases not matched to a gene; V was cut back by 6 bases and J by 8 bases. CDR1 is SNHLY, CDR2 FYNNEI, per germline. The CDR3 is 14 residues long. CDR3 DNA sequence: TGTGCCAGCAGGCCGGGACAGGGGTCGTCAGGCTACACCTTC. Encoded protein: CASRPGQGSSGYTF.

This chain joins TRBV7-6 and TRBJ2-7; the match to TRBD1 covers 8 bases. V lost 0 bases, J lost 0 bases, and 13 bases stayed unmatched. This CDR3 spans 19 amino acids. Germline V gene data show CDR1 as SGHVS and CDR2 as FNYEAQ. CDR3 coding DNA: TGTGCCAGCAGCTTAGCGAGTGGACAGGGCGCTGGGCACTCCTACGAGCAGTACTTC. It specifies CASSLASGQGAGHSYEQYF. Together with reference TRBV7-6 and TRBJ2-7, the CDR3 gives the full variable domain: GAGVSQSPRYKVTKRGQDVALRCDPISGHVSLYWYRQALGQGPEFLTYFNYEAQQDKSGLPNDRFSAERPEGSISTLTIQRTEQRDSAMYRCASSLASGQGAGHSYEQYFGPGTRLTVT.

The DNA of the CDR3 is TGCGCCAGCAGCTCTTACCCGGGTCCCGAAGAGACCCAGTACTTC. Its protein is CASSSYPGPEETQYF. V is TRBV5-1 and J is TRBJ2-5, with D uncertain. Germline loops: CDR1 SGHRS, CDR2 YFSETQ. V lost 3 bases, J lost 3 bases, and 15 bases lay in between. The CDR3 has 15 amino acids.

The chain's CDR3 is CASSPSDRVGGYTF. As DNA, the CDR3 is TGTGCCAGCAGTCCCTCCGACAGGGTGGGAGGCTACACCTTC. This chain joins TRBV11-1 and TRBJ1-2; 7 positions agree with TRBD1. V dropped 6 bases and J dropped 8; count of bases not matched to a gene: 12. CDR1 SGHAT and CDR2 FQDESV come from the germline V gene (reference sequence). The CDR3 is 14 residues long.

This clone was recorded only once. V gene TRBV25-1 combines with J gene TRBJ1-5, with D possibly being TRBD1 (5 bases). There are 14 residues in the CDR3. Per the germline V gene, CDR1 is MGHDK and CDR2 is SYGVNS. Between the trimmed V and J ends, which lost 4 bases and 4 bases, there was a span of 11 bases. CDR3: CASSGLTANQPQHF. CDR3 sequence (DNA): TGTGCCAGCAGTGGACTGACAGCAAATCAGCCCCAGCATTTT. The complete variable domain, with remaining parts taken from reference TRBV25-1 and TRBJ1-5, reads EADIYQTPRYLVIGTGKKITLECSQTMGHDKMYWYQQDPGMELHLIHYSYGVNSTEKGDLSSESTVSRIRTEHFPLTLESARPSHTSQYLCASSGLTANQPQHFGDGTRLSIL.

The V and J genes are TRBV5-4 and TRBJ1-1, with TRBD1 matching over 8 bases. Germline CDR1 and CDR2: SGHNT and YYREEE (reference sequence). With 5 bases clipped from V and 4 bases from J, the junction kept 13 bases outside the gene matches. The CDR3 sequence is 16 residues long. DNA for the CDR3: TGTGCCAGCAGAACGGTCACAGGGGGTATGGGCACTGAAGCTTTCTTT. This sequence encodes CASRTVTGGMGTEAFF.

The V and J genes are TRBV5-1 and TRBJ1-1; maybe TRBD1 (6 bases). V lost 4 bases and J lost 7, with 20 bases in between. Per the germline V gene, CDR1 is SGHRS and CDR2 is YFSETQ. This CDR3 contains 15 residues. The CDR3 DNA reads TGCGCCAGCAGCCTGGGGTCAGGGGAAATAAGTGAAGCTTTCTTT. Its protein product is CASSLGSGEISEAFF.

In this sample, this clone turned up once. The chain carries TRBV5-4 and TRBJ1-6, with D possibly being TRBD1 (6 bases). Trimming removed 3 bases from V and 8 bases from J, with 12 bases in between. Germline assignment: CDR1 SGHNT and CDR2 YYREEE (reference sequence). The CDR3 consists of 14 residues. This CDR3 reads CASSSDRTYSPLHF. CDR3 sequence (DNA): TGTGCCAGCAGCTCGGACAGAACCTATTCACCCCTCCACTTT.

The genes are TRBV7-2 and TRBJ2-2; 8 nucleotides align to TRBD2. Germline trimming cut 10 bases from V and 7 bases from J; bases unmatched to any gene: 8. From germline, CDR1 is SGHTA and CDR2 FQGNSA. The CDR3 totals 13 residues. The CDR3 DNA reads TGTGCCAACGGCCAGCGGGGGATCGGGGAGCTGTTTTTT. Translating it yields CANGQRGIGELFF.

The genes are TRBV7-2 and TRBJ1-1; D remains unclear. Trimming shortened V by 5 bases and J by 4 bases, and 8 bases separated the two germline ends. CDR3 length: 12 amino acids. In germline, CDR1 is SGHTA, CDR2 FQGNSA. CDR3 nucleotide sequence: TGTGCCAGCAGCGAATACGGCACTGAAGCTTTCTTT. Its protein is CASSEYGTEAFF.

V and J are TRBV6-5 and TRBJ2-1; 16 bases align to TRBD2. V was clipped by 4 bases and J by 12 bases; unmatched bases: 9. CDR1 is MNHEY and CDR2 is SVGAGI in the germline V gene. CDR3 length equals 16 residues. The CDR3 sequence is CASSSAGLAGGPGQFF. CDR3 DNA sequence: TGTGCCAGCAGTTCCGCGGGACTAGCGGGGGGGCCCGGGCAGTTCTTC.

This clone was recorded only once. This sequence joins TRBV5-4 and TRBJ2-7; TRBD1 might be the D (6 bases). The CDR3 runs to 15 residues. Trimming took off 3 bases at V and 7 bases at J, with 20 bases between the two ends. Germline V gene data show CDR1 as SGHNT and CDR2 as YYREEE (reference sequence). The CDR3 reads CASSWGQSTPQEQYF. The DNA of the CDR3 is TGTGCCAGCAGCTGGGGGCAATCGACCCCCCAGGAGCAGTACTTC.

V and J are TRBV11-2 and TRBJ1-1; perhaps TRBD1 as D (5 bases). V shed 1 base and J shed 5 bases, with 8 bases lying between them. The CDR3 runs 13 residues. The V gene's germline CDR1 is SGHAT and CDR2 FQNNGV. For the CDR3, the DNA is TGTGCCAGCAGCTTAGGGAGGGGTACTGAAGCTTTCTTT. Protein product: CASSLGRGTEAFF.

This chain connects TRBV2 to TRBJ1-4; no clear D. The CDR3 is 14 amino acids. Germline CDR1 is SNHLY and CDR2 is FYNNEI. The germline V and J ends were trimmed by 3 bases and 8 bases, with 13 bases remaining between them. The DNA for the CDR3 is TGTGCCAGCAGTGACGTCTCAGGCGGGGAAAAACTGTTTTTT. Protein sequence: CASSDVSGGEKLFF.

The chain recombines TRBV4-3 with TRBJ1-6, with D tentatively TRBD1 (6 bases). The CDR3 runs 15 residues. The ends were cut back, 4 bases at V and 5 bases at J, with 12 bases in the middle. Germline V gene lookup returns CDR1 LGHNA and CDR2 YSLEER. The CDR3 sequence is CASSRRTDDNSPLHF. The DNA of the CDR3 is TGCGCCAGCAGCCGACGGACAGATGATAATTCACCCCTCCACTTT.

The J gene is TRBJ2-1, the V gene TRBV4-3; TRBD2 aligns across 11 bases. CDR1 and CDR2 from the germline V gene are LGHNA and YSLEER. The CDR3 covers 16 residues. J was trimmed by 10 bases and V by 0 bases; bases with no gene match: 8. CDR3 DNA: TGCGCCAGCAGCCAAGATCTAGCGGGGGGCCAGGGGGAGCAGTTCTTC. Its protein is CASSQDLAGGQGEQFF.

V gene TRBV18 combines with J gene TRBJ1-1; TRBD1 agrees at 9 bases. The V gene end was trimmed by 2 bases and the J gene end by 8 bases; junction bases not matched to a gene: 3. Germline V gives CDR1 KGHSH, CDR2 LQKENI. The length of the CDR3 is 13 residues. The CDR3 DNA reads TGTGCCAGCTCACCAAGACAGGGGGAAGAAGCTTTCTTT. This gives the protein CASSPRQGEEAFF.

This clone was seen only once. The chain uses TRBV19 and TRBJ1-1, with 7 bases that match TRBD1. Germline V gene lookup returns CDR1 LNHDA and CDR2 SQIVND (reference sequence). V shed 9 bases and J 0 bases; nucleotides not matched to a gene: 10. This CDR3 is built from 15 residues. CDR3 sequence reads: CASRDRVHMNTEAFF. The DNA of the CDR3 is TGTGCCAGCCGGGACAGAGTTCACATGAACACTGAAGCTTTCTTT.